Presented here are 5 T cell receptor beta chains from one specimen sequenced in a study of T cells after yellow fever vaccination. MiXCR was run by TCRdb on the 5' RACE reads, yielding one entry per CDR3 protein. This sample has a few hundred thousand distinct CDR3 sequences; less than 20% occur once, and the top ten carry roughly a sixth. The starting material was PBMCs, obtained more than 4 days after the first yellow fever vaccination. These receptors all stem from a man aged 18 to 29 who received the YFV17D yellow fever vaccine.

V gene TRBV6-6 combines with J gene TRBJ1-1, with D maybe TRBD1 (6 bases). V was trimmed by 6 bases and J by 8 bases, leaving 13 bases between them. The CDR3 consists of 12 residues. Germline V gives CDR1 MNHNY, CDR2 SVGAGI (reference sequence). The CDR3 sequence is CASREQGLEAFF. The CDR3 region has the DNA TGTGCCAGCAGAGAACAGGGATTAGAAGCTTTCTTT.

This clonotype was seen a handful of times. This chain joins TRBV29-1 and TRBJ1-1; D remains unclear. CDR1 is SQVTM and CDR2 is ANQGSEA in the germline V gene. The CDR3 contains 13 residues. V was trimmed by 2 bases and J by 2 bases, leaving 9 bases between them. CDR3: CSVERPQNTEAFF. Here the CDR3 DNA reads TGCAGCGTTGAACGCCCCCAAAACACTGAAGCTTTCTTT.

This chain joins TRBV30 and TRBJ2-3; 8 bases align to TRBD2. The germline CDR1 and CDR2 sequences are GTSNPN and SVGIG (reference sequence). This CDR3 contains 14 residues. Trimming took 3 bases from V and 4 from J; bases not matched to a gene: 6. For the CDR3, the DNA is TGTGCCTGGAGACCGGGAGGGTGGGCAGATACGCAGTATTTT. Translating gives CAWRPGGWADTQYF.

This chain connects TRBV10-1 to TRBJ1-2, with D possibly TRBD1 on 5 matching bases. The V end lost 8 bases, the J end lost 3 bases, and 13 bases lay between the germline ends. The CDR3 sequence is 13 residues long. CDR1 WNHNN and CDR2 SYGVQD come from the germline V gene (reference sequence). The DNA of the CDR3 is TGCGCCAGCGTCGGAGAAGGGGACTATGGCTACACCTTC. It yields the protein CASVGEGDYGYTF.

This chain uses TRBV14 with TRBJ2-3; TRBD1 is a possible D gene (6 bases). Germline CDR1 SGHDN, CDR2 FVKESK. The CDR3 has 15 amino acids. The germline V and J ends were trimmed by 5 bases and 0 bases, with 12 bases remaining between them. CDR3 in amino acids: CASSKGTTSTDTQYF. CDR3 DNA sequence: TGTGCCAGCAGCAAAGGGACAACTAGCACAGATACGCAGTATTTT.